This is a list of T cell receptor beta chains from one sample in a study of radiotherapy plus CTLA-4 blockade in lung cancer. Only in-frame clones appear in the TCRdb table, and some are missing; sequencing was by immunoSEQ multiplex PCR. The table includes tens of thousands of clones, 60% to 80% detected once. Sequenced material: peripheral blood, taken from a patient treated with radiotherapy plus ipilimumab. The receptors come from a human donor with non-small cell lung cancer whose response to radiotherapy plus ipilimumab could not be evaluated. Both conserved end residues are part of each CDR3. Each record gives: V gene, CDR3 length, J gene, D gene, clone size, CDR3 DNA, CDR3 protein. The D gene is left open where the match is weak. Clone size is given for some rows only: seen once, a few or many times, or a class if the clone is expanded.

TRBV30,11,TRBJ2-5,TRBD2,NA,TGTGTAGGCGGGAGAAGAGAGACCCAGTACTTC,CVGGRRETQYF
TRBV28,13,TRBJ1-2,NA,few,TGTGCCAGCAGTTTATTAGGGGCTCGAACCTACACCTTC,CASSLLGARTYTF
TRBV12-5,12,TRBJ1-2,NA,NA,TGTGCTAGTGGTTCCGACAGATCCGGCTACACCTTC,CASGSDRSGYTF
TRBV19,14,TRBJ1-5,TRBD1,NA,TGTGCCAGTAGTAAGGGACAGGTGGATCAGCCCCAGCATTTT,CASSKGQVDQPQHF
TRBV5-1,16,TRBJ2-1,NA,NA,TGCGCCAGCAGCTCGGGTGTGGGAGCCTCCTACAATGAGCAGTTCTTC,CASSSGVGASYNEQFF
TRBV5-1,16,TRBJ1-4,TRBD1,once,TGCGCCAGCAGCTTGCAGCCGCAGGGGGATAATGAAAAACTGTTTTTT,CASSLQPQGDNEKLFF
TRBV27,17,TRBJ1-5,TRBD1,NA,TGTGCCAGCAGTTTGGACAGGGGGCGAGGGGGCAATCAGCCCCAGCATTTT,CASSLDRGRGGNQPQHF
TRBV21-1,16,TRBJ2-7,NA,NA,TGTGCCAGCAGCAAAGGTCACGGCAGGGTCATCTACGAGCAGTACTTC,CASSKGHGRVIYEQYF
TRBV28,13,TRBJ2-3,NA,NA,TGTGCCAGCAGTCCCCCCAGAGCGAGTACGCAGTATTTT,CASSPPRASTQYF
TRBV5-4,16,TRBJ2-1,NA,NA,TGTGCCAGCAGCTTGGGGGGGCGGGGGCTTTACAATGAGCAGTTCTTC,CASSLGGRGLYNEQFF
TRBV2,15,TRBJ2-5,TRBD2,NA,TGTGCCAGCAGGGACCGAGCGGGGGGCCAAGAGACCCAGTACTTC,CASRDRAGGQETQYF
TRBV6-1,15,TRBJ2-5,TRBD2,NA,TGTGCCAGCAGTGAAAGCGGGGGGGCCAAACAGACCCAGTACTTC,CASSESGGAKQTQYF
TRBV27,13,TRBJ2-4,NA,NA,TGTGCCAGCACTAACTGGGCATCGAACATTCAGTACTTC,CASTNWASNIQYF
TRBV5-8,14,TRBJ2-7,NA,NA,TGTGCCAGCAGCATCACAGGGCCTTACTACGAGCAGTACTTC,CASSITGPYYEQYF
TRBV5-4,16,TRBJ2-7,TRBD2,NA,TGTGCCAGCAGCTTGCGGCTAGCGGGAGGGCCCGACGAGCAGTACTTC,CASSLRLAGGPDEQYF
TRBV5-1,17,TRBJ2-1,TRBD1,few,TGCGCCAGCAGCCCCACCCCACAGGGGGCGAACTACAATGAGCAGTTCTTC,CASSPTPQGANYNEQFF
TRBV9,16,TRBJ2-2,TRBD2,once,TGTGCCAGCAGCCCGCGGGGTAGCGGGGGTCACGGGGAGCTGTTTTTT,CASSPRGSGGHGELFF
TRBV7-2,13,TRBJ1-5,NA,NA,TGTGCCAGCAGCTTAGCCAGGGCCCAGCCCCAGCATTTT,CASSLARAQPQHF
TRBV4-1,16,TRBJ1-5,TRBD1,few,TGCGCCAGCAGCCAGGCAACAGGGGATAGCAATCAGCCCCAGCATTTT,CASSQATGDSNQPQHF
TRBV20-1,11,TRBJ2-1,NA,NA,TGCAGGGTTTTGGGGCAGGATGAGCAGTTCTTC,CRVLGQDEQFF
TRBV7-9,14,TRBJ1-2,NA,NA,TGTGCCAGCAGTTTGGACAGCACTAACTATGGCTACACCTTC,CASSLDSTNYGYTF
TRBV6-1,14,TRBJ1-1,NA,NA,TGTGCCAGCAGCAGGGCTAGCGGTCCCCGAGAAGCTTTCTTT,CASSRASGPREAFF
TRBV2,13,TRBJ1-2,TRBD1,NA,TGTGCCAGTTTGAGGGGGCTGGGCTATGGCTACACCTTC,CASLRGLGYGYTF
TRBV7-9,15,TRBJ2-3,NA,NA,TGTGCCAGCAGCCCGGGGGTAGGGGGCGTAGATACGCAGTATTTT,CASSPGVGGVDTQYF
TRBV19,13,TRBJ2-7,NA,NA,TGTGCCAGTAGTATCAGTGGTACCTACGAGCAGTACTTC,CASSISGTYEQYF
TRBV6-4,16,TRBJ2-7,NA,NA,TGTGCCAGCACCGAGACACTGGCAGCGGGTGGCTACGAGCAGTACTTC,CASTETLAAGGYEQYF
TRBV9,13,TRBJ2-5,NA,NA,TGTGCCAGCAGCGTAGGGACTAAAGAGACCCAGTACTTC,CASSVGTKETQYF
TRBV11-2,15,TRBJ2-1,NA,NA,TGTGCCAGCAGCTTAGCGTCTAGCTCCTACAATGAGCAGTTCTTC,CASSLASSSYNEQFF
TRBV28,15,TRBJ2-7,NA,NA,TGTGCCAGCAGTCCCTCCTGGGGCGGGGGCGGAGAGCAGTACTTC,CASSPSWGGGGEQYF
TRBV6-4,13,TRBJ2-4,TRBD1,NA,TGTGCCAGCAGTTCCGACAGGGGAAACATTCAGTACTTC,CASSSDRGNIQYF
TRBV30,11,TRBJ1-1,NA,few,TGTGCCTGGAGTGTGGCAGTTCAAGCTTTCTTT,CAWSVAVQAFF
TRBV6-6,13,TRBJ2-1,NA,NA,TGTGCCAGCAGTAAAACTGGTTTGGATGAGCAGTTCTTC,CASSKTGLDEQFF
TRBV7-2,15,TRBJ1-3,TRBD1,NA,TGTGCCAGCAGCTGGGACAGGGGCGCTGGAAACACCATATATTTT,CASSWDRGAGNTIYF
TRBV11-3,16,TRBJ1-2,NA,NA,TGTGCCAGCAGCTCCCGCCCGGGAGATTTTAGGGGCGGCTACACCTTC,CASSSRPGDFRGGYTF
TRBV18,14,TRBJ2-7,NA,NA,TGTGCCAGCTCACGAGGGCGCCTCTCCTACGAGCAGTACTTC,CASSRGRLSYEQYF
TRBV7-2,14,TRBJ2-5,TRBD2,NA,TGTGCCAGCAGCTTTACCGGGGGGGAAGAGACCCAGTACTTC,CASSFTGGEETQYF
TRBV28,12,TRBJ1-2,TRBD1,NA,TGTGCCAGCAGCGGGACAGACTATGGCTACACCTTC,CASSGTDYGYTF
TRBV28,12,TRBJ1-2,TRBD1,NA,TGTGCCATCCAGGGGGGCCAATTTGGCTACACCTTC,CAIQGGQFGYTF
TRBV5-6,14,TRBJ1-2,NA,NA,TGTGCCAGCAGCTTAGGCAGGGTGAACTATGGCTACACCTTC,CASSLGRVNYGYTF
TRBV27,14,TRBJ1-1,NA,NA,TGTGCCAGCAGTTTAATCAACATGAACACCGAAGCTTTCTTT,CASSLINMNTEAFF
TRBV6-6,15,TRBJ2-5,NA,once,TGTGCCAGCAGTTACTCTCGGCTAGTGGAAGAGACCCAGTACTTC,CASSYSRLVEETQYF
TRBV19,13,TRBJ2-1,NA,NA,TGTGCCAGTAGTACGAACAGAGACAATGAGCAGTTCTTC,CASSTNRDNEQFF
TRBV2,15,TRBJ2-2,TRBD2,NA,TGTGCCAGCAAAACTAGCGGAACGAACACCGGGGAGCTGTTTTTT,CASKTSGTNTGELFF
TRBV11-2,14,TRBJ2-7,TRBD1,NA,TGTGCCAGCAGCCCCATACAGGGGCCCTACGAGCAGTACTTC,CASSPIQGPYEQYF
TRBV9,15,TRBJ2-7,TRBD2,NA,TGTGCCAGCAGCGTAGGGGCTAGCGGGAGTTACGAGCAGTACTTC,CASSVGASGSYEQYF
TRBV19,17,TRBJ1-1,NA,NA,TGTGCCAGTAGTTTCCCTCAACTGGGGAGGATGAACACTGAAGCTTTCTTT,CASSFPQLGRMNTEAFF
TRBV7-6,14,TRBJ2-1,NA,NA,TGTGCCAGCAGCTTAGCATCCGAGGGGGAAAGGCAGTTCTTC,CASSLASEGERQFF
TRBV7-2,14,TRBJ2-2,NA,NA,TGTGCCAGCAGCCAAGCGGGTGACACCGGGGAGCTGTTTTTT,CASSQAGDTGELFF
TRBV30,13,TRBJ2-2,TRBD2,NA,TGTGCCTGGAGCGGGACTACATACGGGGAGCTGTTTTTT,CAWSGTTYGELFF
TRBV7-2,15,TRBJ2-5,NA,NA,TGTGCCAGCAGCCGCGCTAGCGTACCTGAAGAGACCCAGTACTTC,CASSRASVPEETQYF
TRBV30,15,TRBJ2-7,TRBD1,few,TGTGCCTGGAGAGACCCCGGACAGGCAGACTACGAGCAGTACTTC,CAWRDPGQADYEQYF
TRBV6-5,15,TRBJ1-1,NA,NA,TGTGCCAGCAGTTCCCGGACACTAATGAACACTGAAGCTTTCTTT,CASSSRTLMNTEAFF
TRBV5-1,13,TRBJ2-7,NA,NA,TGCGCCAGCATCGCCGACAGCTCCTACGAGCAGTACTTC,CASIADSSYEQYF